This T cell receptor beta chain was identified during a study of graft-versus-host responses after intestinal transplantation. This CDR3 is built from 15 residues. Trimming at V came to 2 bases and at J to 6 bases, leaving 5 bases not matched to a gene. CDR1 is SGHNT and CDR2 is YENEEA in the germline V gene. Generated by immunoSEQ multiplex PCR, the TCRdb table keeps only in-frame clones and is missing some. The profile shows about 96,000 clones, roughly 92% of them singletons. Concerning this clone itself: The antigen remains undetermined.

This chain links TRBV11-3 with TRBJ2-1; 9 positions match TRBD1. Sequenced here: unstimulated CD4+ T cells sorted from spleen or lymph node cells, sampled before intestinal transplant. The TCR comes from a human donor who received an intestinal transplant. The CDR3 loop reads CASSLIQGARNEQFF. The CDR3 DNA is TGTGCCAGCAGCTTAATACAGGGGGCGCGCAATGAGCAGTTCTTC.